Listed here are 30 T cell receptor beta chains from one sample, sequenced in a study of breast tumors, draining lymph nodes, adjacent tissues. MiXCR was run by TCRdb on the multiplex PCR reads, yielding one entry per CDR3 protein. The sample has about 230,000 distinct CDR3 sequences; less than 40% are singletons. Breast cancer patients provided tissue from their axillary draining lymph nodes. Input material: axillary lymph node tissue. These receptors came from a female donor with breast cancer. Some clones in this sample may be carry-over from other donors' samples.

This clonotype was seen more than once but under ten times. This may arise from a read error, as a much more abundant clone is one base away. The gene calls are TRBV7-9 and TRBJ2-5, with D unclear. Per germline, CDR1 SEHNR and CDR2 FQNEAQ (reference sequence). This CDR3 comprises 13 residues. Trimming removed 5 bases at V and 4 bases at J, with 11 bases between. CDR3 DNA sequence: TGTGCCAGCAGCCCCGGGTCTCGAGAGACCCAGTACTTC. This gives the protein CASSPGSRETQYF.

This clonotype was counted many times. The chain couples TRBV6-4 to TRBJ2-3, with 7 bases aligning to TRBD1. Per germline, CDR1 MRHNA and CDR2 SNTAGT. The CDR3 has 15 amino acids. The ends lost 10 bases at V and 0 bases at J; junction bases unmatched: 10. The CDR3 protein is CATGDRQSSTDTQYF. The CDR3 nucleotides read TGTGCCACCGGGGACAGACAATCTAGCACAGATACGCAGTATTTT.

This clonotype was seen ten or more times. This chain uses TRBV20-1 with TRBJ1-5; 7 nucleotides line up with TRBD1. Germline trimming cut 6 bases from V and 5 bases from J; bases unmatched to any gene: 10. The V gene's germline CDR1 is DFQATT and CDR2 SNEGSKA (reference sequence). The CDR3 runs to 14 residues. The CDR3 DNA sequence: TGCAGTGCGAGGAAACAGGGGCGAGATCAGCCCCAGCATTTT. Translation: CSARKQGRDQPQHF.

Concerning this clonotype: A much larger clone is a single base away; this may be a read error. V gene TRBV6-5 combines with J gene TRBJ1-4; perhaps TRBD1 as D (6 bases). With 5 bases removed from V and 14 bases from J, the gap between germline ends came to 15 bases. Germline-derived CDR1 and CDR2 are MNHEY and SVGAGI. This CDR3 contains 12 residues. CDR3 coding DNA: TGTGCCAGCAGTCTAAGCAGGGGACGGCTGTTTTTT. This sequence encodes CASSLSRGRLFF.

This clonotype appeared many times. Here the CDR3 reads CASSFSSGSYEQFF. CDR3 coding DNA: TGTGCCAGCAGCTTTTCTAGCGGGAGCTATGAGCAGTTCTTC. V usage is TRBV7-3 and J usage is TRBJ2-1; 10 bases are shared with TRBD2. Losses at the gene ends were 3 bases for V and 8 bases for J; bases not matched to a gene: 4. This CDR3 is built from 14 residues. CDR1 SGHTA and CDR2 FQGTGA come from the germline V gene.

For this clonotype: At one end the junction does not follow the germline gene, possibly because of a read error. The V gene is TRBV4-1, the J gene TRBJ2-4; tentatively, D is TRBD2 (5 bases). From germline, CDR1 is MGHRA and CDR2 YSYEKL. The CDR3 has 13 amino acids. CDR3 nucleotide sequence: TGCGCCAGCAGCCAAGAGGGGAGCGACATTCGGTACTTC. Its protein is CASSQEGSDIRYF.

The V gene is TRBV7-8, the J gene TRBJ1-4; the D is unclear. The CDR3 has 14 amino acids. CDR1 and CDR2 from the germline V gene are SGHVS and FQNEAQ. V shed 1 base and J shed 6 bases, with 9 bases lying between them. The CDR3 DNA sequence: TGTGCCAGCAGCTTAGATGGGGTTGATGAAAAACTGTTTTTT. Protein product: CASSLDGVDEKLFF. Full variable domain (outside the CDR3, taken from reference TRBV7-8 and TRBJ1-4): GAGVSQSPRYKVAKRGQDVALRCDPISGHVSLFWYQQALGQGPEFLTYFQNEAQLDKSGLPSDRFFAERPEGSVSTLKIQRTQQEDSAVYLCASSLDGVDEKLFFGSGTQLSVL.

This clonotype was found many times. The chain joins TRBV11-3 to TRBJ2-2, with TRBD2 matching over 7 bases. V lost 6 bases to trimming and J lost 5 bases; unmatched junction nucleotides: 9. The V gene's germline CDR1 is SGHNT and CDR2 YENEEA. This CDR3 is built from 15 residues. The CDR3 loop is CASRRRLATTGELFF. CDR3 sequence (DNA): TGTGCCAGCAGACGAAGACTAGCAACTACCGGGGAGCTGTTTTTT. The full variable domain, in which reference TRBV11-3 and TRBJ2-2 provide the parts outside the CDR3, is EAGVVQSPRYKIIEKKQPVAFWCNPISGHNTLYWYLQNLGQGPELLIRYENEEAVDDSQLPKDRFSAERLKGVDSTLKIQPAELGDSAVYLCASRRRLATTGELFFGEGSRLTVL.

This clonotype was recorded many times. This may be a read error: a much more frequent sequence differs by one nucleotide. This chain joins TRBV4-3 and TRBJ2-5; possibly TRBD2 for D (6 bases). CDR1 is LGHNA and CDR2 is YSLEER in the germline V gene. There are 13 residues in the CDR3. V was cut by 0 bases and J by 7 bases, with 9 bases left in between. The CDR3 spells CASSQDRGGTQYF. The CDR3 region has the DNA TGCGCCAGCAGCCAAGATCGGGGAGGGACCCAGTACTTC.

This clonotype was picked up a small number of times. The chain employs TRBV5-1 and TRBJ1-1; D possibly corresponds to TRBD1 (5 bases). This CDR3 is built from 15 residues. Germline assignment: CDR1 SGHRS and CDR2 YFSETQ. Trimming took off 3 bases at V and 6 bases at J, with 18 bases between the two ends. The CDR3 coding sequence is TGCGCCAGCAGCTCCGACGGCAGGACGGGGGCTGAAGCTTTCTTT. It specifies CASSSDGRTGAEAFF.

This chain uses TRBV3-1 with TRBJ1-6; D gene ambiguous. The CDR3 totals 19 residues. The V and J ends lost 0 bases and 7 bases respectively, with 22 bases between them. Germline V gene lookup returns CDR1 LGHDT and CDR2 YNNKEL (reference sequence). Written as DNA, the CDR3 is TGTGCCAGCAGCCAAGAGGCTTCAGCTAGCGGGAGTACGAATTCACCCCTCCACTTT. It encodes CASSQEASASGSTNSPLHF.

The CDR3 sequence is CASRQLGVDTQYF. In DNA form, the CDR3 reads TGTGCCAGCAGGCAACTAGGGGTAGATACGCAGTATTTT. The V and J genes are TRBV6-2 or TRBV6-3 and TRBJ2-3; D possibly uses TRBD1 or TRBD2 (5 bases each). Germline CDR1 reads MNHEY; CDR2 reads SVGEGT. V gave up 6 bases and J gave up 5 bases, with 12 bases separating them. The CDR3 spans 13 residues.

This sequence joins TRBV20-1 and TRBJ1-2; 7 bases fit TRBD1. With V trimmed by 7 bases and J by 12 bases, 23 bases remained unmatched. The CDR3 consists of 15 residues. CDR1 is DFQATT and CDR2 is SNEGSKA in the germline V gene (reference sequence). CDR3 nucleotide sequence: TGCAGTGTACAGGGACAGAGCCGCGACTATTTGACCGACACCTTC. It encodes CSVQGQSRDYLTDTF.

Concerning this clonotype itself: Possible read error: a much larger clone is one base away. The chain uses TRBV11-2 and TRBJ1-4; D gene uncertain. The CDR3 is 16 amino acids. Germline CDR1 SGHAT, CDR2 FQNNGV. V lost 5 bases and J 6 bases, leaving 19 bases between the germline ends. DNA for the CDR3: TGTGCCAGCAGCCTCGGAGTGAGGGCGATGGATGAAAAACTGTTTTTT. Translation gives CASSLGVRAMDEKLFF.

This clonotype was counted ten times or more. V gene TRBV7-3 combines with J gene TRBJ2-2; D is undetermined. V lost 0 bases, J lost 7 bases, and 6 bases lay in between. The CDR3 length is 13 residues. CDR1 and CDR2 from the germline V gene are SGHTA and FQGTGA. CDR3 nucleotide sequence: TGTGCCAGCAGCTTAACTCCGATCGGGGAGCTGTTTTTT. This encodes CASSLTPIGELFF.

This clonotype was recorded many times. The rearrangement uses TRBV6-5 and TRBJ2-7; D may correspond to TRBD1 or TRBD2 (5 bases each). With 10 bases removed from V and 3 bases from J, the gap between germline ends came to 25 bases. The CDR3 is made up of 16 amino acids. Germline V gives CDR1 MNHEY, CDR2 SVGAGI. The CDR3 here is CATRRQFGTWRYEQYF. The CDR3 nucleotides are TGTGCCACCCGTAGACAATTCGGGACGTGGCGCTACGAGCAGTACTTC.

J is TRBJ2-7 and V is TRBV6-6, with TRBD2 identical over 10 bases. The germline gives CDR1 MNHNY, CDR2 SVGAGI (reference sequence). With 6 bases clipped from V and 5 bases from J, the junction kept 7 bases outside the gene matches. This CDR3 comprises 14 residues. This CDR3 is CASRKASGGDEQYF. CDR3 bases: TGTGCCAGCAGGAAGGCTAGCGGGGGCGACGAGCAGTACTTC.

In this sample, this clonotype turned up many times. This sequence joins TRBV5-1 and TRBJ1-2; a possible D gene is TRBD1 (5 bases). Trimming removed 5 bases from V and 3 bases from J, with 14 bases in between. The CDR3 has 14 amino acids. Per germline, CDR1 SGHRS and CDR2 YFSETQ. The CDR3: CASSQHGTDYGYTF. CDR3 DNA sequence: TGCGCCAGCAGTCAACACGGGACTGACTATGGCTACACCTTC.

A word on this clonotype: One end of the junction is discordant with germline, which a read error may explain. This sequence joins TRBV6-6 and TRBJ1-3; D remains unclear. The CDR3 runs to 17 residues. In germline, CDR1 is MNHNY, CDR2 SVGAGI (reference sequence). The CDR3 is CASSHSALRSSGNTIYF. The DNA of the CDR3 is TGTGCCAGCAGTCACTCGGCGTTGAGGAGCTCTGGAAACACCATATATTTT.

The chain employs TRBV6-1 and TRBJ2-7, with 8 bases fitting TRBD2. The CDR3 consists of 14 residues. In germline, CDR1 is MNHNS, CDR2 SASEGT. Unmatched junction bases numbered 8, after V lost 8 bases and J lost 2 bases. The CDR3 nucleotides read TGTGCCAGCGGGCCGGGAGGGCCGGCCTACGAGCAGTACTTC. Amino acid sequence: CASGPGGPAYEQYF.

Turning to this clonotype: Possible read error: a much larger clone is one base away. The chain recombines TRBV20-1 with TRBJ1-2; 10 bases map to TRBD1. This CDR3 has 12 amino acids. Per the germline V gene, CDR1 is DFQATT and CDR2 is SNEGSKA (reference sequence). CDR3: CSASGDRGGSTF. The CDR3, as DNA: TGCAGTGCTAGTGGGGACAGGGGAGGCTCCACCTTC.

This clonotype was recorded at least ten times. The CDR3 bases are TGTGCCAGTAGTCCACGCTCCTTAGCGGGGAAGATAGAGACCCAGTACTTC. Protein sequence: CASSPRSLAGKIETQYF. The chain carries TRBV19 and TRBJ2-5, with 8 positions matching TRBD2. The CDR3 extends over 17 amino acids. The J segment lost 4 bases and the V segment lost 5 bases, leaving 15 bases of the junction unmatched. CDR1 is LNHDA, CDR2 SQIVND, per germline (reference sequence). Drawing the rest from reference TRBV19 and TRBJ2-5, the complete variable domain is DGGITQSPKYLFRKEGQNVTLSCEQNLNHDAMYWYRQDPGQGLRLIYYSQIVNDFQKGDIAEGYSVSREKKESFPLTVTSAQKNPTAFYLCASSPRSLAGKIETQYFGPGTRLLVL.

The CDR3 coding sequence is TGTGCCAGCAGCCAAGATATCTTACAGGCCGGGGAGCTGTTTTTT. Translating it yields CASSQDILQAGELFF. V usage is TRBV2 and J usage is TRBJ2-2; possibly TRBD1 for D (5 bases). The CDR3 runs 15 residues. The V end was cut by 6 bases, the J end by 6 bases, with 17 bases between. In germline, CDR1 is SNHLY, CDR2 FYNNEI. The full variable domain, in which reference TRBV2 and TRBJ2-2 provide the parts outside the CDR3, is EPEVTQTPSHQVTQMGQEVILRCVPISNHLYFYWYRQILGQKVEFLVSFYNNEISEKSEIFDDQFSVERPDGSNFTLKIRSTKLEDSAMYFCASSQDILQAGELFFGEGSRLTVL.

The chain couples TRBV30 to TRBJ1-4; weak D call: TRBD1 (5 bases). Trimming took 3 bases from V and 2 from J, leaving 10 bases between them. This CDR3 contains 14 residues. CDR1 GTSNPN and CDR2 SVGIG come from the germline V gene (reference sequence). The CDR3 DNA reads as TGTGCCTGGAGGACATCAGGGACTAATGAAAAACTGTTTTTT. Protein: CAWRTSGTNEKLFF. The full variable domain, in which reference TRBV30 and TRBJ1-4 provide the parts outside the CDR3, is SQTIHQWPATLVQPVGSPLSLECTVEGTSNPNLYWYRQAAGRGLQLLFYSVGIGQISSEVPQNLSASRPQDRQFILSSKKLLLSDSGFYLCAWRTSGTNEKLFFGSGTQLSVL.

A remark on this clonotype: A much larger clone differs by one base, so this may be a read error. The chain employs TRBV18 and TRBJ2-3; TRBD2 might be the D (5 bases). The V gene lost 1 base and the J gene lost 2 bases, with 7 bases spanning the gap. The germline V gene encodes CDR1 KGHSH and CDR2 LQKENI. The CDR3 is 14 residues long. The CDR3 DNA reads TGTGCCAGCTCACCACAGGGAGTCACAGATACGCAGTATTTT. This translates into CASSPQGVTDTQYF.

This clonotype was recorded at least ten times. Just one base apart from a much larger clone, this may be a read error. The rearrangement links TRBV6-4 to TRBJ2-3, with D possibly being TRBD1 (5 bases). CDR1 is MRHNA and CDR2 is SNTAGT in the germline V gene. The V end was cut by 10 bases, the J end by 1 base, with 15 bases between. The CDR3 has 14 amino acids. CDR3 DNA sequence: TGTGCCACACAACCACTACAGGGCACAGATACGCAGTATTTT. Protein product: CATQPLQGTDTQYF.

This clonotype has just one count. The rearrangement joins TRBV6-2 or TRBV6-3 to TRBJ2-1, with D maybe TRBD2 (6 bases). V lost 6 bases, J lost 0 bases, and 15 bases lay in between. The CDR3 totals 16 residues. Germline CDR1 MNHEY, CDR2 SVGEGT. This chain's CDR3 is CASSKLRLVSYNEQFF. The CDR3 coding sequence is TGTGCCAGCAGCAAGCTCAGACTAGTCTCCTACAATGAGCAGTTCTTC.

This clonotype was counted many times. This sequence joins TRBV7-2 and TRBJ2-5; no clear D gene. From germline, CDR1 is SGHTA and CDR2 FQGNSA. This CDR3 is 15 amino acids long. Trimming stripped 2 bases from V and 7 bases from J, with 17 bases between. The CDR3 nucleotides read TGTGCCAGCAGCTTACAGTTTGGGGTTGGTGGGACCCAGTACTTC. This encodes CASSLQFGVGGTQYF.

With respect to this clonotype: One end of the junction does not line up with germline, which may come from a read error. This chain connects TRBV20-1 to TRBJ1-5, with D perhaps matching TRBD1 (5 bases). The germline V gene encodes CDR1 DFQATT and CDR2 SNEGSKA (reference sequence). The CDR3 contains 14 residues. The CDR3 here is CSARGGRLNPPQHF. In DNA, the CDR3 is TGCAGTGCTAGGGGGGGACGGCTGAATCCGCCCCAGCATTTT.

Concerning this clonotype: A much larger clone is a single base away; this may be a read error. The V and J genes are TRBV5-4 and TRBJ2-3, with D perhaps matching TRBD2 (9 bases). The germline V gene encodes CDR1 SGHNT and CDR2 YYREEE (reference sequence). The CDR3 loop spans 15 amino acids. The CDR3 spells CASSLAGQVTDMQYF. In DNA, the CDR3 is TGTGCCAGCAGCCTAGCGGGACAGGTCACAGATATGCAGTATTTT.